Detailed here is one TCR beta chain. Its antigen remains unknown. V was clipped by 6 bases and J by 3 bases, with 14 bases between them. CDR3 size: 14 residues. CDR1 and CDR2 from the germline V gene are MNHEY and SVGAGI. Semi-nested PCR with Nested Universal Primer A followed constant-region reverse priming of full-length variable regions. TCRdb recomputed calls from the 5' RACE reads with MiXCR, one row per CDR3 protein. This table has more than 45,000 distinct CDR3 sequences, 25% to 35% appearing once. Memory CD4+ cells were defined as CD4+CD45RO+CD25-. General study findings and limits: Greatest tumor Treg TCR overlap was with tumor naive CD4+ cells. The TCR gene usage of tumor memory CD4+ T cells clustered together with blood and lymph node memory CD4+ cells and with lymph node naive CD4+ cells.

This sequence was found in a female donor with breast cancer. Sequencing was done on a sample of tumor-infiltrating memory CD4+ T cells sorted from the breast tumor. Subset described: memory CD4+ T cells, CD4+CD45RO+CD25-. V is TRBV6-5 and J is TRBJ1-2; TRBD1 might be the D (5 bases). In nucleotides, the CDR3 is TGTGCCAGCAGGAATGTTGACAGACACTATGGCTACACCTTC. Amino acid sequence: CASRNVDRHYGYTF.